This T cell receptor beta chain appears in the sequencing data of a study of blood T cell repertoires in COVID-19. Background on the study: Samples representing acute and convalescent COVID-19 were sourced from the United States, Italy and Spain.

This table comes from immunoSEQ multiplex PCR, and its TCRdb copy is limited to in-frame clones, with some not included. This sample has tens of thousands of clones; 75% to 90% occur once, and the top ten carry 8%. This clone was recorded only once. One junction end does not reproduce the germline sequence, and a read error may be involved. Germline values: CDR1 LGHNA, CDR2 YNFKEQ. The CDR3 length is 13 residues. Sequenced material: peripheral blood. The V call is TRBV4-2, the J call TRBJ2-1; TRBD1 matches 7 bases. This TCR came from a man in his fifties with acute or convalescent COVID-19. The CDR3: CASSQAQDRPSVF. In DNA form, the CDR3 reads TGTGCCAGCAGCCAAGCCCAGGACAGGCCCTCGGTCTTC.